Shown below are 15 T cell receptor beta chains from a single sample sequenced in a study of blood T cells in healthy people across ages (dated by TCRdb to the mid-2010s). Library preparation was by 5' RACE. This sample was sequenced with an Illumina HiSeq 2500. A second about 7 to 11 cycle PCR used a sample-barcoded 5' primer and a J-beta primer mix. TCRdb reanalyzed the raw reads on its own, using fastp at Q25 for trimming and MiXCR for clone calling, and kept in-frame beta chains. Entries are consolidated by CDR3 protein sequence, retaining the most common genes and DNA. This sample is represented by fewer than 1.5 million distinct CDR3 sequences; roughly 40% of them were singletons. The top ten hold 7.9% of the sample. Sequenced sample: blood. The receptors originated from a woman between 18 and 29 years old in good health.

The rearrangement links TRBV10-3 to TRBJ2-3; TRBD1 aligns across 12 bases. The germline gives CDR1 ENHRY, CDR2 SYGVKD. The J segment lost 4 bases and the V segment lost 11 bases, leaving 7 bases of the junction unmatched. CDR3 length equals 14 residues. The CDR3 loop is CAVGGTGGADTQYF. DNA for the CDR3: TGTGCCGTCGGAGGGACAGGGGGCGCAGATACGCAGTATTTT.

The CDR3 nucleotides read TGTGCCAGCAGCGTAGACAGGAATGAGCAGTTCTTC. It specifies CASSVDRNEQFF. The genes are TRBV6-1 and TRBJ2-1, with a tentative D call TRBD1 (6 bases). CDR1 MNHNS and CDR2 SASEGT come from the germline V gene. Trimming cost V 6 bases and J 7 bases, with 10 bases left between them. The CDR3 runs to 12 residues.

The CDR3, as DNA: TGTGCCAGCAGTTACTCACGACAGACCGAGCAGTACTTC. Translating it yields CASSYSRQTEQYF. V gene TRBV6-6 combines with J gene TRBJ2-7; tentatively, D is TRBD1 (5 bases). V was clipped by 0 bases and J by 6 bases, with 9 bases between them. Germline loops: CDR1 MNHNY, CDR2 SVGAGI (reference sequence). The CDR3 has 13 amino acids.

The V and J genes are TRBV12-3 or TRBV12-4 and TRBJ1-2; D is ambiguous. V lost 2 bases and J 1 base, leaving 17 bases between the germline ends. This CDR3 comprises 17 residues. CDR3 amino acids: CASSLRLGRRINYGYTF. The CDR3 DNA is TGTGCCAGCAGTTTAAGATTGGGCAGGCGAATTAACTATGGCTACACCTTC.

The V call is TRBV15, the J call TRBJ2-4, with D hard to call. This CDR3 has 15 amino acids. CDR1 is LNHNV, CDR2 YYDKDF, per germline (reference sequence). The V end lost 1 base, the J end lost 3 bases, and 10 bases lay between the germline ends. The CDR3 spells CATSRGSFDKNIQYF. The CDR3 region has the DNA TGTGCCACCAGCAGAGGATCTTTCGACAAAAACATTCAGTACTTC.

The sample holds a few counts of this clonotype. The chain carries TRBV14 and TRBJ2-3; possible D gene TRBD2, 6 bases. The V end lost 4 bases, the J end lost 6 bases, and 17 bases lay between the germline ends. CDR1 SGHDN and CDR2 FVKESK come from the germline V gene. CDR3 length: 15 residues. In DNA form, the CDR3 reads TGTGCCAGCAGCCCAACCGGGCGGGGTCCGGATACGCAGTATTTT. This codes for CASSPTGRGPDTQYF.

V gene TRBV20-1 combines with J gene TRBJ2-1; TRBD2 matches at 8 bases. Unmatched junction bases numbered 9, after V lost 2 bases and J lost 6 bases. The CDR3 runs 15 residues. In germline, CDR1 is DFQATT, CDR2 SNEGSKA (reference sequence). This chain's CDR3 is CSARPAGGPGNEQFF. The CDR3 DNA follows: TGCAGTGCTAGACCCGCGGGAGGTCCCGGCAATGAGCAGTTCTTC.

The CDR3 loop reads CSARDELYRGWDTEAFF. CDR3 nucleotides: TGCAGTGCTAGAGATGAACTTTACAGGGGTTGGGACACTGAAGCTTTCTTT. The chain has TRBV20-1 and TRBJ1-1; 7 nucleotides line up with TRBD1. Germline V CDR1 and CDR2: DFQATT, SNEGSKA (reference sequence). J gave up 3 bases and V 0 bases, and 13 bases lay outside the gene matches. This CDR3 has 17 residues.

The genes are TRBV4-1 and TRBJ2-7, with D uncertain. V was pared by 3 bases and J by 2 bases, with 8 bases between. The germline V gene has CDR1 MGHRA and CDR2 YSYEKL. The CDR3 is 13 amino acids. The CDR3: CASSQEATYEQYF. The CDR3, as DNA: TGCGCCAGCAGCCAGGAAGCTACCTACGAGCAGTACTTC.

This clonotype was seen more than once but under ten times. J is TRBJ2-1 and V is TRBV7-2; tentatively, D is TRBD2 (5 bases). Trimming removed 4 bases from V and 5 bases from J, with 12 bases in between. The germline CDR1 and CDR2 sequences are SGHTA and FQGNSA. The length of the CDR3 is 14 residues. The CDR3 sequence is CASSYAGIHNEQFF. DNA for the CDR3: TGTGCCAGCAGCTACGCCGGGATACACAATGAGCAGTTCTTC.

In this sample, this clonotype turned up many times. J is TRBJ2-3 and V is TRBV4-2; a possible D gene is TRBD1 (5 bases). The CDR3 runs to 14 residues. Germline CDR1 reads LGHNA; CDR2 reads YNFKEQ. Trimming pared 1 base from V and 1 base from J, leaving 6 bases between. For the CDR3, the DNA is TGTGCCAGCAGCCAAGGCAGGGGCACAGATACGCAGTATTTT. Protein sequence: CASSQGRGTDTQYF.

V gene TRBV2 combines with J gene TRBJ1-4, with TRBD1 identical over 9 bases. The V and J ends lost 6 bases and 7 bases, in that order; junction bases with no gene match: 6. CDR3 size: 14 residues. From germline, CDR1 is SNHLY and CDR2 FYNNEI. CDR3 bases: TGTGCCAGCAGCCCCATGACAGGGGGTGAAAAACTGTTTTTT. It yields the protein CASSPMTGGEKLFF.

The rearrangement links TRBV20-1 to TRBJ2-7; D call uncertain. The CDR3 has 15 amino acids. Trimming removed 2 bases at V and 0 bases at J, with 14 bases between. Germline lookup yields CDR1 DFQATT and CDR2 SNEGSKA (reference sequence). As DNA, the CDR3 is TGCAGTGCTAGACCGACCTTTGTCGGCTCCTACGAGCAGTACTTC. Translated, it gives CSARPTFVGSYEQYF.

At least ten counts were recorded for this clonotype. This sequence joins TRBV10-3 and TRBJ1-2; D gene unclear. The germline V and J ends were trimmed by 7 bases and 3 bases, with 12 bases remaining between them. CDR1 is ENHRY and CDR2 is SYGVKD in the germline V gene. This CDR3 has 13 amino acids. The CDR3 spells CAIKAGYDYGYTF. The CDR3 DNA is TGTGCCATCAAAGCGGGGTACGACTATGGCTACACCTTC.

As to this clonotype: At one end the junction does not follow the germline gene, possibly because of a read error. The V and J genes are TRBV6-1 and TRBJ1-2, with TRBD1 matching over 7 bases. The CDR3 totals 13 residues. Germline-derived CDR1 and CDR2 are MNHNS and SASEGT. CDR3 nucleotides: TGTGCCGGCAGTGAACGAACAGGGGAGGGCTACACCTTC. This gives the protein CAGSERTGEGYTF.